Listed here are 30 T cell receptor beta chains from one sample, sequenced in a study of T cell repertoires in cytomegalovirus infection. TCRdb re-called the reads through MiXCR, storing one row per CDR3 protein. Altogether about 130,000 distinct CDR3 sequences are present, almost 9% being singletons, with the ten largest covering around 10%. Material: PBMCs. The receptor set was obtained from a human donor in good health (CMV status not recorded). Some clones in this sample may be carry-over from other donors' samples.

This clonotype appeared many times. The V and J genes are TRBV11-1 and TRBJ2-3; a possible D gene is TRBD2 (5 bases). Per the germline V gene, CDR1 is SGHAT and CDR2 is FQDESV (reference sequence). The CDR3 sequence is 17 residues long. The germline V and J ends were trimmed by 6 bases and 0 bases, with 19 bases remaining between them. In nucleotides, the CDR3 is TGTGCCAGCAGTCCCCGACGGCAGCGGCCTAGCACAGATACGCAGTATTTT. It specifies CASSPRRQRPSTDTQYF.

The chain combines TRBV15 with TRBJ2-1, with TRBD1 matching 9 bases. The V segment lost 4 bases and the J segment 5 bases; nucleotides outside the gene matches: 6. Germline values: CDR1 LNHNV, CDR2 YYDKDF (reference sequence). The CDR3 has 15 amino acids. In DNA, the CDR3 is TGTGCCACCAGCAAAAGGGACAGGGTCAACAATGAGCAGTTCTTC. It yields the protein CATSKRDRVNNEQFF. Full variable domain (missing parts from reference TRBV15 and TRBJ2-1): DAMVIQNPRYQVTQFGKPVTLSCSQTLNHNVMYWYQQKSSQAPKLLFHYYDKDFNNEADTPDNFQSRRPNTSFCFLDIRSPGLGDTAMYLCATSKRDRVNNEQFFGPGTRLTVL.

Ten or more counts support this clonotype. The J gene is TRBJ2-7, the V gene TRBV6-2 or TRBV6-3, with D perhaps matching TRBD2 (6 bases). Germline V lookup: CDR1 MNHEY, CDR2 SVGEGT. The V gene lost 6 bases and the J gene lost 2 bases, with 17 bases spanning the gap. CDR3 length: 15 residues. The CDR3 DNA is TGTGCCAGCAGCTATGGGGGACTGCAGACCTACGAGCAGTACTTC. Its protein product is CASSYGGLQTYEQYF.

This clonotype was counted many times. For the CDR3, the DNA is TGTGCCAGCACTAGTAGCGGGGGGACCACCGGGGAGCTGTTTTTT. Protein: CASTSSGGTTGELFF. The rearrangement uses TRBV2 and TRBJ2-2, with 10 bases aligning to TRBD2. Looked up from germline, CDR1 is SNHLY and CDR2 is FYNNEI. This CDR3 comprises 15 residues. Trimming cost V 7 bases and J 4 bases; bases outside gene matches: 6.

In its sample, this clonotype was seen a few times. The chain uses TRBV20-1 and TRBJ2-7; either TRBD1 or TRBD2 may supply D (7 bases each). The germline V gene encodes CDR1 DFQATT and CDR2 SNEGSKA (reference sequence). The CDR3 contains 16 residues. V was cut by 0 bases and J by 2 bases, with 17 bases left in between. CDR3 sequence reads: CSARDWGGRGAYEQYF. CDR3 bases: TGCAGTGCTAGAGATTGGGGGGGCAGGGGGGCCTACGAGCAGTACTTC.

This clonotype was seen many times. The V and J genes are TRBV28 and TRBJ1-1; D not resolved. Looked up from germline, CDR1 is MDHEN and CDR2 is SYDVKM. The CDR3 consists of 14 residues. Trimming took off 7 bases at V and 2 bases at J, with 14 bases between the two ends. The CDR3 DNA reads TGTGCCAGCACCCCCCTGCCGGGAAACACTGAAGCTTTCTTT. Amino acid sequence: CASTPLPGNTEAFF.

The V and J genes are TRBV29-1 and TRBJ1-1; no firm D call. Germline V lookup: CDR1 SQVTM, CDR2 ANQGSEA. V was trimmed by 4 bases and J by 3 bases, leaving 12 bases between them. The CDR3 covers 13 residues. The CDR3 here is CSVVWERDTEAFF. CDR3 nucleotide sequence: TGCAGCGTTGTCTGGGAACGGGACACTGAAGCTTTCTTT.

This clonotype appeared many times. For the CDR3, the DNA is TGTGCCAGCAGCTTGGTACCCCCAGGGACACTGGGGGAGCTGTTTTTT. This sequence encodes CASSLVPPGTLGELFF. The rearrangement joins TRBV5-4 to TRBJ2-2; tentative D call: TRBD1 (6 bases). CDR3 length: 16 amino acids. Germline lookup yields CDR1 SGHNT and CDR2 YYREEE (reference sequence). Deletions cut 0 bases from V and 8 bases from J, with 17 bases between.

The CDR3 region has the DNA TGTGCCAGCAGTGAGACAGGGACCCTGAGCTCCTATAATTCACCCCTCCACTTT. Amino acid sequence: CASSETGTLSSYNSPLHF. The chain joins TRBV6-5 to TRBJ1-6, with 7 bases fitting TRBD1. V dropped 5 bases and J dropped 0; count of bases not matched to a gene: 10. CDR1 MNHEY and CDR2 SVGAGI come from the germline V gene. The CDR3 spans 18 residues.

J is TRBJ1-1 and V is TRBV2; D is uncertain. The V gene's germline CDR1 is SNHLY and CDR2 FYNNEI. The CDR3 consists of 14 residues. V lost 7 bases and J 4 bases, leaving 16 bases between the germline ends. The CDR3 sequence: CASNGPNTLTEAFF. The CDR3 DNA sequence: TGTGCCAGCAATGGACCCAATACGCTCACTGAAGCTTTCTTT. The variable domain in full, completed from reference TRBV2 and TRBJ1-1, reads EPEVTQTPSHQVTQMGQEVILRCVPISNHLYFYWYRQILGQKVEFLVSFYNNEISEKSEIFDDQFSVERPDGSNFTLKIRSTKLEDSAMYFCASNGPNTLTEAFFGQGTRLTVV.

This clonotype was counted between two and nine times. This chain links TRBV18 with TRBJ1-3, with 7 bases matching TRBD1. V lost 3 bases and J lost 2; bases outside the gene matches: 7. The CDR3 loop spans 16 amino acids. CDR1 and CDR2 from the germline V gene are KGHSH and LQKENI. The CDR3, as DNA: TGTGCCAGCTCACCTTTCGACAGGGAGGCTGGAAACACCATATATTTT. This encodes CASSPFDREAGNTIYF. Variable domain in full (rest from reference TRBV18 and TRBJ1-3): NAGVMQNPRHLVRRRGQEARLRCSPMKGHSHVYWYRQLPEEGLKFMVYLQKENIIDESGMPKERFSAEFPKEGPSILRIQQVVRGDSAAYFCASSPFDREAGNTIYFGEGSWLTVV.

At least ten counts were recorded for this clonotype. This rearrangement joins TRBV11-2 to TRBJ2-5; 8 bases are shared with TRBD1. The CDR3 sequence is 15 residues long. The V and J ends lost 0 bases and 5 bases, in that order; junction bases with no gene match: 5. Germline CDR1 and CDR2: SGHAT and FQNNGV. As DNA, the CDR3 is TGTGCCAGCAGCTTAGATGGGAACAGGGGGGAGACCCAGTACTTC. This sequence encodes CASSLDGNRGETQYF.

V gene TRBV19 combines with J gene TRBJ2-4; D perhaps matches TRBD1 (6 bases). Germline V CDR1 and CDR2: LNHDA, SQIVND (reference sequence). This CDR3 has 11 amino acids. Trimming took 6 bases from V and 10 from J, leaving 10 bases between them. The CDR3 is CASRDRWIQYF. DNA for the CDR3: TGTGCCAGTAGAGACAGGTGGATTCAGTACTTC.

The table lists this clonotype with a few counts. The rearrangement uses TRBV20-1 and TRBJ1-1; 8 positions agree with TRBD1. The CDR3 totals 15 residues. V gave up 5 bases and J gave up 1 base; unmatched junction bases: 9. CDR1 and CDR2 (germline): DFQATT, SNEGSKA (reference sequence). The CDR3 spells CSAHGTGRANTEAFF. CDR3 coding DNA: TGCAGTGCTCATGGGACAGGACGAGCGAACACTGAAGCTTTCTTT.

This clonotype was picked up a small number of times. V gene TRBV25-1 combines with J gene TRBJ1-1, with D unclear. Trimming removed 3 bases at V and 1 base at J, with 12 bases between. This CDR3 has 15 amino acids. Germline CDR1 is MGHDK and CDR2 is SYGVNS. CDR3 loop: CASSEPGNGNTEAFF. The CDR3 DNA sequence: TGTGCCAGCAGTGAGCCTGGGAATGGGAACACTGAAGCTTTCTTT.

At least ten counts were recorded for this clonotype. The chain uses TRBV5-6 and TRBJ1-1; D is possibly TRBD1 (6 bases). Trimming left V 3 bases short and J 1 base short, with 7 bases between. Germline loops: CDR1 SGHDT, CDR2 YYEEEE. This CDR3 comprises 13 residues. In DNA, the CDR3 is TGTGCCAGCAGCTCCAGGGGGAACACTGAAGCTTTCTTT. Its translation: CASSSRGNTEAFF.

This clonotype was recorded a few times. The chain couples TRBV20-1 to TRBJ2-3; 7 nucleotides align to TRBD2. V trimming: 4 bases; J trimming: 6 bases; junction bases outside the gene matches: 16. From germline, CDR1 is DFQATT and CDR2 SNEGSKA (reference sequence). The CDR3 covers 16 residues. This CDR3 reads CSATNPMGGEGDTQYF. The CDR3 DNA reads TGCAGTGCTACCAACCCAATGGGGGGGGAAGGGGATACGCAGTATTTT.

The rearrangement uses TRBV19 and TRBJ2-1; possible D gene TRBD2, 7 bases. V gave up 7 bases and J gave up 0 bases, with 25 bases separating them. Germline CDR1 and CDR2: LNHDA and SQIVND (reference sequence). The CDR3 runs to 19 residues. CDR3 in amino acids: CASNAPRGGGGYSYNEQFF. CDR3 DNA: TGTGCCAGTAACGCCCCCAGGGGAGGGGGGGGTTACTCCTACAATGAGCAGTTCTTC. Supplemented by reference TRBV19 and TRBJ2-1, the full variable domain reads DGGITQSPKYLFRKEGQNVTLSCEQNLNHDAMYWYRQDPGQGLRLIYYSQIVNDFQKGDIAEGYSVSREKKESFPLTVTSAQKNPTAFYLCASNAPRGGGGYSYNEQFFGPGTRLTVL.

This clonotype turned up a few times. This chain uses TRBV29-1 with TRBJ1-1; D perhaps matches TRBD1 (6 bases). V shed 4 bases and J shed 5 bases, with 14 bases lying between them. The CDR3 length is 13 residues. Germline-derived CDR1 and CDR2 are SQVTM and ANQGSEA. DNA of the CDR3: TGCAGCGTTGGGCAGGGGATTGGTACTGAAGCTTTCTTT. This codes for CSVGQGIGTEAFF.

Only a few counts were recorded for this clonotype. The CDR3 DNA reads TGTGCCAGCAGTTACTCAATGAGGTACTACGAGCAGTACTTC. Its protein is CASSYSMRYYEQYF. The chain recombines TRBV6-2 or TRBV6-3 with TRBJ2-7; D remains unclear. Looked up from germline, CDR1 is MNHEY and CDR2 is SVGEGT. The CDR3 has 14 amino acids. V was cut by 0 bases and J by 3 bases, with 9 bases left in between.

Ten or more counts support this clonotype. The chain is built from TRBV6-6 and TRBJ1-6; tentative D call: TRBD1 (6 bases). Germline V CDR1 and CDR2: MNHNY, SVGAGI (reference sequence). V was cut by 2 bases and J by 0 bases, with 17 bases left in between. This CDR3 spans 19 amino acids. The CDR3 nucleotides read TGTGCCAGCAGTTACGACCCACAGGGACCCAACTCCTATAATTCACCCCTCCACTTT. Translated: CASSYDPQGPNSYNSPLHF.

This clonotype has ten or more counts. The V gene is TRBV6-2 or TRBV6-3, the J gene TRBJ2-3; 13 nucleotides match TRBD2. Per germline, CDR1 MNHEY and CDR2 SVGEGT. CDR3 length equals 16 residues. J was trimmed by 5 bases and V by 6 bases; bases with no gene match: 8. This chain's CDR3 is CASSGLAGAMRDTQYF. The CDR3, as DNA: TGTGCCAGCAGCGGACTAGCGGGGGCGATGAGAGATACGCAGTATTTT.

This clonotype occurred many times. The chain couples TRBV6-5 to TRBJ2-1, with 8 bases aligning to TRBD2. This CDR3 is 15 amino acids long. V dropped 0 bases and J dropped 7; count of bases not matched to a gene: 5. Germline lookup yields CDR1 MNHEY and CDR2 SVGAGI. The CDR3 DNA sequence: TGTGCCAGCAGTTACTCGGCGGGGGGCCGGAATGAGCAGTTCTTC. Protein product: CASSYSAGGRNEQFF.

This clonotype occurred many times. This chain uses TRBV7-2 with TRBJ1-1; D not certain. The length of the CDR3 is 14 residues. Trimming shortened V by 3 bases and J by 0 bases, and 8 bases separated the two germline ends. The germline CDR1 and CDR2 sequences are SGHTA and FQGNSA. The CDR3, as DNA: TGTGCCAGCAGCTTTGAGATAATGAACACTGAAGCTTTCTTT. Its protein is CASSFEIMNTEAFF. Filled out from reference TRBV7-2 and TRBJ1-1, the complete variable domain reads GAGVSQSPSNKVTEKGKDVELRCDPISGHTALYWYRQSLGQGLEFLIYFQGNSAPDKSGLPSDRFSAERTGGSVSTLTIQRTQQEDSAVYLCASSFEIMNTEAFFGQGTRLTVV.

The chain combines TRBV20-1 with TRBJ2-5, with 7 bases lining up with TRBD2. The CDR3 totals 15 residues. After removal of 3 bases from V and 2 bases from J, the junction contained 9 bases not matched to a gene. Germline CDR1 and CDR2: DFQATT and SNEGSKA (reference sequence). The CDR3 DNA reads TGCAGTGCTAGTCCCCTCAGCGGGATTCAAGAGACCCAGTACTTC. This codes for CSASPLSGIQETQYF.

This clonotype was seen only a few times. The V gene is TRBV28, the J gene TRBJ2-4, with D tentatively TRBD1 or TRBD2 (5 bases each). The V and J ends lost 6 bases and 9 bases respectively, with 12 bases between them. The CDR3 loop spans 12 amino acids. Germline loops: CDR1 MDHEN, CDR2 SYDVKM. The CDR3 loop reads CASRGDFSIQYF. The CDR3 nucleotides are TGTGCCAGCAGGGGGGATTTCAGCATTCAGTACTTC.

This clonotype was counted many times. The chain couples TRBV15 to TRBJ1-1; maybe TRBD1 (5 bases). The CDR3 loop spans 14 amino acids. From germline, CDR1 is LNHNV and CDR2 YYDKDF (reference sequence). V lost 7 bases and J 3 bases, leaving 15 bases between the germline ends. This CDR3 is CATIPGYSDTEAFF. CDR3 DNA sequence: TGTGCCACCATCCCAGGGTACTCGGACACTGAAGCTTTCTTT.

There are many counts of this clonotype. The V and J genes are TRBV12-3 or TRBV12-4 and TRBJ1-5, with TRBD1 identical over 7 bases. V trimming: 4 bases; J trimming: 3 bases; junction bases outside the gene matches: 9. The CDR3 consists of 16 residues. In DNA, the CDR3 is TGTGCCAGCAGTTCCTCACGGGACAGCTACAATCAGCCCCAGCATTTT. Its translation: CASSSSRDSYNQPQHF.

There are many counts of this clonotype. The rearrangement uses TRBV30 and TRBJ2-3, with D unclear. The CDR3 runs 12 residues. From germline, CDR1 is GTSNPN and CDR2 SVGIG (reference sequence). V gave up 5 bases and J gave up 4 bases, with 10 bases separating them. The CDR3 protein is CAWDSIADTQYF. In nucleotides, the CDR3 is TGTGCCTGGGATAGCATCGCAGATACGCAGTATTTT.

The chain links TRBV7-4 to TRBJ1-4, with D unresolved. The CDR3 consists of 14 residues. The germline V gene encodes CDR1 SGHVT and CDR2 SQSDAQ. Trimming stripped 5 bases from V and 3 bases from J, with 10 bases between. The CDR3 sequence: CASSQQQSNEKLFF. The CDR3 nucleotides read TGTGCCAGCAGCCAACAGCAGTCTAATGAAAAACTGTTTTTT.